The 2 T cell receptor beta chains reported below all come from one sample, sequenced in a study of blood T cell repertoires in COVID-19 (dated by TCRdb to the early 2020s). Receptor libraries were prepared by the immunoSEQ multiplex PCR assay. In its TCRdb copy, this immuneACCESS table keeps in-frame sequences only and misses some clones. Where compared with another copy, unresolved V genes explain less than half of these, and the others have no known cause. The sample table lists approximately 150,000 clones, 88% of them with a count of one. The top ten clones comprise 2.5% to 3% of the sample. Sequencing was performed on peripheral blood. All receptors come from a human donor with COVID-19, enrolled during active disease. The donor label of this sample is uncertain.

Note on this clone: The DNA is left out, because the CDR3 cannot be placed on it with certainty; the CDR3 is given as TCRdb lists it. This rearrangement joins TRBV5-1 to TRBJ1-1. CDR1 is SGHRS and CDR2 is YFSETQ in the germline V gene. The CDR3 region is 17 residues in length, termini included. The CDR3 protein is CASSPGGSSTSNTEAFF.

This sequence joins TRBV6-1 and TRBJ2-3; D is ambiguous. The ends were cut back, 2 bases at V and 4 bases at J, with 7 bases in the middle. The CDR3 is 13 residues long. Per the germline V gene, CDR1 is MNHNS and CDR2 is SASEGT. CDR3 region: CASSELQSDTQYF. The CDR3 bases are TGTGCCAGCAGTGAATTACAGTCAGATACGCAGTATTTT.